This T cell receptor (beta chain) emerged from a study of early T cells in non-severe SARS-CoV-2 infection. On the study more broadly: Sequencing input comprised bulk RNA from unsorted whole blood; chain pairing was not available. Study-level findings and limits: In VDJdb matching, anti-spike CD8 responses were favored while private and CD4 specificities went missing.

About this clonotype: Its antigen remains unknown. It may be a read error: a sequence one base away is much more abundant. Because it lacks the conserved phenylalanine or tryptophan at the end, this CDR3 is likely a read error.

Researchers tagged individual cDNA molecules with unique molecular identifiers. TCRdb re-called the 5' RACE reads with MiXCR, one entry per CDR3 protein. The repertoire holds some 34,000 distinct CDR3 sequences, with 4% to 5% as singletons. Germline CDR1 MDHEN, CDR2 SYDVKM. With 5 bases clipped from V and 4 bases from J, the junction kept 15 bases outside the gene matches. The CDR3 length is 20 residues. The V gene is TRBV28, the J gene TRBJ2-3; 16 nucleotides align to TRBD2. Sequencing was done on a sample of whole blood. This receptor was taken from an adult who was a healthcare worker with PCR-confirmed SARS-CoV-2 infection or an uninfected control (not recorded which). CDR3 nucleotides: TGTGCCAGCAGTCCGCTAATCGGGACTAGCGGGGGGGCCACGTCAGATACGCAGTATTTA. It translates to CASSPLIGTSGGATSDTQYL.